The clone carrying this T cell receptor (beta chain) was counted a few times. Germline CDR1 SQVTM, CDR2 ANQGSEA. The V end lost 4 bases, the J end lost 2 bases, and 12 bases lay between the germline ends. This CDR3 contains 13 residues. The data stem from a study of cytomegalovirus exposure and HLA in healthy donors. The PCR was carried out with 60 Vbeta primers and 13 Jbeta primers. The assay was immunoSEQ multiplex PCR, and TCRdb's table has in-frame clones only and misses some. The sample gives some 190,000 clones, roughly 10% of which show up once; 1% to 1.5% is in the top ten. This receptor was identified in a woman under 40 in good health and CMV-seropositive. The sequenced material came from PBMCs. This chain joins TRBV29-1 and TRBJ2-7; possibly TRBD1 for D (6 bases). The CDR3 nucleotides are TGCAGCGTTGTCGCGACAGGCACCTACGAGCAGTACTTC. It encodes CSVVATGTYEQYF.